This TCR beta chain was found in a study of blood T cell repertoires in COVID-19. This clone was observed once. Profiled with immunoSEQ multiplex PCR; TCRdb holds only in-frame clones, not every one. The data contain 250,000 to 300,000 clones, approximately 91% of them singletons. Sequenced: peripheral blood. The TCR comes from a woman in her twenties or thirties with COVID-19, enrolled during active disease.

The CDR3: CASSPRGDNEKLFF. CDR3 bases: TGTGCCAGCAGCCCCAGGGGGGATAATGAAAAACTGTTTTTT. The rearrangement links TRBV9 to TRBJ1-4, with TRBD1 matching over 7 bases. Germline V gene sequence: CDR1 SGDLS, CDR2 YYNGEE. V gave up 4 bases and J gave up 4 bases; unmatched junction bases: 4. The CDR3 is 14 residues long.